What follows are 17 T cell receptor beta chains derived from one specimen sequenced in a study of T cell clonality in common variable immunodeficiency. The table came from immunoSEQ multiplex PCR; TCRdb's copy has only in-frame clones and leaves some out. The table lists 35,000 to 50,000 clones, with no singletons. The specimen was peripheral blood mononuclear cells. The receptors shown here come from a person between 18 and 75 years old in good health.

The table lists this clone with a few counts. The read stops 3 residues short of the end of the CDR3; the missing end is completed from the germline J gene. The genes are TRBV7-2 and TRBJ1-4; TRBD1 agrees at 7 bases. CDR3 length equals 17 residues. Germline V gene sequence: CDR1 SGHTA, CDR2 FQGNSA. The CDR3 here is CASSLAPTGAGANVLFF. CDR3 bases read: TGTGCCAGCAGCTTAGCCCCTACAGGGGCTGGGGCCAACGTA.

This clone was observed at least ten times. The sequence runs out 3 residues before the end of the CDR3; the remainder is reconstructed from the germline J gene. This chain connects TRBV11-2 to TRBJ2-1; D may be TRBD1 (6 bases). Germline V gene sequence: CDR1 SGHAT, CDR2 FQNNGV. The CDR3 length is 14 residues. V gave up 0 bases and J gave up 8 bases, with 11 bases separating them. CDR3 bases read: TGTGCCAGCAGCTTAGATCCGAGGGGGTATGAG. As protein: CASSLDPRGYE. In full, the CDR3 is CASSLDPRGYEQFF.

A remark on this clone: The CDR3 end is not reached by the read, which stops 3 residues before it; the germline J gene fills it in. V usage is TRBV20-1 and J usage is TRBJ2-7; TRBD2 agrees at 9 bases. Trimming cost V 3 bases and J 1 base; bases outside gene matches: 4. The CDR3 loop spans 14 amino acids. Per the germline V gene, CDR1 is DFQATT and CDR2 is SNEGSKA (reference sequence). CDR3 bases read: TGCAGTGCTAGCCGTACTAGCGGGTCCTACGAG. Protein product: CSASRTSGSYE. The complete CDR3 sequence is CSASRTSGSYEQYF.

This clone occurred a few times. The read halts 3 residues ahead of the CDR3 end, with the missing end drawn from the germline J gene. This sequence joins TRBV20-1 and TRBJ2-5; 15 positions agree with TRBD2. In germline, CDR1 is DFQATT, CDR2 SNEGSKA (reference sequence). V lost 5 bases and J lost 0; bases outside the gene matches: 4. The CDR3 loop spans 16 amino acids. The part of the CDR3 DNA that was read is TGCAGTGCTCCCGGGACTAGCGGGAGGAACCAAGAGACC. Translated: CSAPGTSGRNQET. The full CDR3 sequence reads CSAPGTSGRNQETQYF.

About this clone itself: The read comes to an end 3 residues before the CDR3 does, leaving the germline J gene to fill in the end. J is TRBJ1-2 and V is TRBV7-2; D perhaps matches TRBD1 (5 bases). The CDR3 loop spans 12 amino acids. CDR1 and CDR2 (germline): SGHTA, FQGNSA. CDR3 DNA, as far as it was read: TGTGCCAGCGCAGCGGGAGGGGATACC. As protein: CASAAGGDT. The whole CDR3 sequence reads CASAAGGDTYTF.

This clone was found many times. The CDR3 end lies 3 residues beyond the end of the read and is filled in from the germline J gene. V and J are TRBV20-1 and TRBJ1-4; TRBD1 agrees at 7 bases. V lost 6 bases and J lost 5; bases outside the gene matches: 12. CDR3 length equals 15 residues. Germline CDR1 is DFQATT and CDR2 is SNEGSKA (reference sequence). The CDR3 loop is CSASGPGQSNEKLFF. The part of the CDR3 DNA that was read is TGCAGTGCCTCTGGACCGGGACAGAGCAATGAAAAA.

At least ten counts were recorded for this clone. The CDR3 goes on 3 residues after the read ends, and that part is filled in from the germline J gene. The chain has TRBV3-1 (or the pseudogene TRBV3-2) and TRBJ2-7; TRBD2 aligns across 7 bases. This CDR3 contains 14 residues. CDR1 is LGHDT, CDR2 YNNKEL, per germline (reference sequence). V dropped 4 bases and J dropped 5; count of bases not matched to a gene: 8. CDR3 amino acids: CASSPSGANDEQYF. CDR3 bases read: TGTGCCAGCAGCCCGAGCGGGGCTAACGACGAG.

This clone was seen at least ten times. Coverage ceases 3 residues before the CDR3 finishes, and the germline J gene fills in the end. The V gene is TRBV10-3, the J gene TRBJ2-7; 11 nucleotides agree with TRBD1. There are 15 residues in the CDR3. CDR1 and CDR2 from the germline V gene are ENHRY and SYGVKD. The V gene end was trimmed by 0 bases and the J gene end by 5 bases; junction bases not matched to a gene: 3. CDR3: CAISESRTGGDEQYF. CDR3 DNA (partial): TGTGCCATCAGTGAGTCCCGGACAGGGGGCGACGAG.

This clone appeared many times. The CDR3 end is not reached by the read, which stops 3 residues before it; the germline J gene fills it in. The chain carries TRBV7-2 and TRBJ2-1; 9 bases are a match to TRBD2. Germline V gene sequence: CDR1 SGHTA, CDR2 FQGNSA. V shed 0 bases, J shed 6 bases, and the junction held 3 bases outside the gene matches. The CDR3 runs to 15 residues. The DNA read from the CDR3 is TGTGCCAGCAGCTTAGCGGGACTAGCCGGCAATGAG. Translation: CASSLAGLAGNE. The whole CDR3 protein reads CASSLAGLAGNEQFF. The whole variable domain, filled in from reference TRBV7-2 and TRBJ2-1, reads GAGVSQSPSNKVTEKGKDVELRCDPISGHTALYWYRQSLGQGLEFLIYFQGNSAPDKSGLPSDRFSAERTGGSVSTLTIQRTQQEDSAVYLCASSLAGLAGNEQFFGPGTRLTVL.

In this sample, this clone turned up many times. The missing CDR3 end, 3 residues past where the read stops, is filled in from the germline J gene. The genes are TRBV10-3 and TRBJ1-2, with 7 bases aligning to TRBD1. V was pared by 8 bases and J by 7 bases, with 4 bases of the junction left unmatched. The CDR3 is made up of 11 amino acids. From germline, CDR1 is ENHRY and CDR2 SYGVKD. The CDR3 loop is CAISTGTGYTF. The CDR3 DNA, read in part, is TGTGCCATCTCGACAGGGACTGGC.

This clone was counted many times. The CDR3 extends 3 residues past the end of the read, so its final part is completed from the germline J gene. This chain links TRBV14 with TRBJ1-2, with no clear D. Germline assignment: CDR1 SGHDN and CDR2 FVKESK. The CDR3 is 13 amino acids. V was trimmed by 6 bases and J by 0 bases, leaving 8 bases between them. The CDR3 here is CASSLSSNYGYTF. The sequenced part of the CDR3 DNA is TGTGCCAGCAGTTTATCGTCTAACTATGGC.

This clone was picked up many times. The missing CDR3 end, 3 residues past where the read stops, is filled in from the germline J gene. The gene calls are TRBV20-1 and TRBJ2-2, with 8 positions matching TRBD2. From germline, CDR1 is DFQATT and CDR2 SNEGSKA (reference sequence). With V trimmed by 0 bases and J by 0 bases, 9 bases remained unmatched. The CDR3 is 18 residues long. The part of the CDR3 DNA that was read is TGCAGTGCTAGAGAGGTGGTAGGGACTAGAGCGAACACCGGGGAG. This encodes CSAREVVGTRANTGE. The CDR3 in full is CSAREVVGTRANTGELFF.

This clone appeared many times. From the germline J gene comes the end of the CDR3, since the read stops 3 residues before it. The gene calls are TRBV6-2 or TRBV6-3 and TRBJ2-2; D possibly corresponds to TRBD1 (5 bases). CDR1 is MNHEY, CDR2 SVGEGT, per germline. This CDR3 has 15 amino acids. The V end was cut by 2 bases, the J end by 1 base, with 8 bases between. Partial CDR3 DNA: TGTGCCAGCAGTTACCTCGGACAGAACACCGGGGAG. Translated, it gives CASSYLGQNTGE. The full CDR3 sequence reads CASSYLGQNTGELFF.

On this clone: The CDR3 end lies 3 residues beyond the end of the read and is filled in from the germline J gene. The chain couples TRBV19 to TRBJ1-2, with D uncertain. This CDR3 spans 16 amino acids. CDR1 is LNHDA and CDR2 is SQIVND in the germline V gene (reference sequence). Between the trimmed V and J ends, which lost 6 bases and 0 bases, there was a span of 17 bases. CDR3 DNA (partial): TGTGCCAGTAGCCCCGCGGGCCTGTCCGCTAACTATGGC. Protein sequence: CASSPAGLSANYG. The full CDR3 protein is CASSPAGLSANYGYTF.

Ten or more counts support this clone. The CDR3 end is not reached by the read, which stops 3 residues before it; the germline J gene fills it in. The V call is TRBV7-9, the J call TRBJ1-4; 9 nucleotides align to TRBD1. CDR1 and CDR2 from the germline V gene are SEHNR and FQNEAQ (reference sequence). The CDR3 extends over 15 amino acids. Trimming cost V 6 bases and J 3 bases; bases outside gene matches: 5. The sequenced part of the CDR3 DNA is TGTGCCAGCAGTAACAACAGGGGGCCTAATGAAAAA. Residues: CASSNNRGPNEK. The complete CDR3 sequence is CASSNNRGPNEKLFF.

This clone showed up many times. The read terminates 3 residues ahead of where the CDR3 ends, so the germline J gene completes it. This same CDR3 is encoded by further DNA sequences in the sample. This sequence joins TRBV5-4 and TRBJ1-2, with D possibly matching TRBD1 (5 bases). V lost 5 bases and J lost 6, with 23 bases in between. This CDR3 spans 16 amino acids. Germline V gene sequence: CDR1 SGHNT, CDR2 YYREEE (reference sequence). CDR3 bases read: TGTGCCAGCAGGCAGCTTGGGAATGCAGGGAAGGATGGC. Its translation is CASRQLGNAGKDG. The CDR3, in full, reads CASRQLGNAGKDGYTF.

This clone was counted at least ten times. The observed sequence ends 3 residues before the CDR3 terminus, with the missing tail filled in from the germline J gene. The chain links TRBV9 to TRBJ1-1; D might be TRBD1 (6 bases). Trimming stripped 0 bases from V and 4 bases from J, with 19 bases between. This CDR3 is built from 17 residues. Germline loops: CDR1 SGDLS, CDR2 YYNGEE. The CDR3: CASSVVDPGHQSTEAFF. The sequenced CDR3 bases are TGTGCCAGCAGCGTAGTAGATCCGGGACACCAATCCACTGAA.